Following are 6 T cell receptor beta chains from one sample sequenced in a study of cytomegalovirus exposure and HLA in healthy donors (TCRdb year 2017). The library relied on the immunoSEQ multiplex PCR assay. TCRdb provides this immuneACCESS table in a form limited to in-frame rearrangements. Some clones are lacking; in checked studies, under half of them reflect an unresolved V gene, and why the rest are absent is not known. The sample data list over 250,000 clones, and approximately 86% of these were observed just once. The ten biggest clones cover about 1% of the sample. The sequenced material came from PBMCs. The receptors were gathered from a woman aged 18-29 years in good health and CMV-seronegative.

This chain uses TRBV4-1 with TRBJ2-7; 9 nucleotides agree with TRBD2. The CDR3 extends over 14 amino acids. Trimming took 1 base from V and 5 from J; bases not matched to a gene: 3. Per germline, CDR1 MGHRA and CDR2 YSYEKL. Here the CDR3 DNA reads TGCGCCAGCAGCCAAGTAGCGGGGGTTGACGAGCAGTACTTC. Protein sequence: CASSQVAGVDEQYF.

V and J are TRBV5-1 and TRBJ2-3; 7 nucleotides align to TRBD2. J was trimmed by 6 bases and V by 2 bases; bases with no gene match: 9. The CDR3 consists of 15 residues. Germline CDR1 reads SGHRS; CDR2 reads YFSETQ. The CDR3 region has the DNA TGCGCCAGCAGCTTAAGGCAGGGAGGGGAGGATACGCAGTATTTT. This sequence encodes CASSLRQGGEDTQYF.

The CDR3 region is CASGRDVYEQYF. In DNA, the CDR3 is TGCGCCAGCGGGAGGGACGTGTACGAGCAGTACTTC. The J gene is TRBJ2-7, the V gene TRBV5-1; TRBD2 matches 7 bases. The CDR3 covers 12 residues. The V gene end was trimmed by 7 bases and the J gene end by 4 bases; junction bases not matched to a gene: 5. From germline, CDR1 is SGHRS and CDR2 YFSETQ.

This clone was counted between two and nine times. CDR3 sequence (DNA): TGTGCCAGCAGCTTAAGCGTAGGAACTGAAGCTTTCTTT. This gives the protein CASSLSVGTEAFF. The chain employs TRBV7-6 and TRBJ1-1; no firm D call. The ends were cut back, 2 bases at V and 5 bases at J, with 9 bases in the middle. The CDR3 extends over 13 amino acids. CDR1 SGHVS and CDR2 FNYEAQ come from the germline V gene.

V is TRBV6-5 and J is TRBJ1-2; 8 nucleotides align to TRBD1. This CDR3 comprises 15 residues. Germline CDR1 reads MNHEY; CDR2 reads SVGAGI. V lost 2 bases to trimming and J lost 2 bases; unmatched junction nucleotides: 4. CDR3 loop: CASSYTRDRNYGYTF. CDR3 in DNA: TGTGCCAGCAGTTACACCCGGGACAGGAACTATGGCTACACCTTC.

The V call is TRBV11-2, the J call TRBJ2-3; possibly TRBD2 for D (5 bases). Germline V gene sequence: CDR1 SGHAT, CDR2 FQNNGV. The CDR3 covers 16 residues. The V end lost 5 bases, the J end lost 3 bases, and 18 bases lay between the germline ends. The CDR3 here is CASSLRTFPGTDTQYF. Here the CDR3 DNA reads TGTGCCAGCAGCCTTCGGACTTTCCCGGGGACAGATACGCAGTATTTT.